This T cell receptor (beta chain) is from a study of blood T cell repertoires in COVID-19. Overall study: Samples taken during acute and convalescent COVID-19 were collected in the United States, Italy and Spain. Nucleic acid was either cDNA or gDNA, and it came from T cells, B-cell-depleted T cells, or PBMCs.

As originally analysed: Amplification with reference gene primers provided the estimates of nucleated cell counts. The data were produced by immunoSEQ multiplex PCR, yet TCRdb's version contains in-frame clones alone and is incomplete. Clone size and V and J calls were adopted from that table, with D and trimming inferred from the DNA. The table shows around 270,000 clones, with roughly 86% occurring only once. Germline CDR1 is SGHTA and CDR2 is FQGNSA. This CDR3 region has 17 residues. Trimming took 2 bases from V and 0 from J, leaving 15 bases between them. Sequences were obtained from peripheral blood. The TCR was taken from a woman aged 45-60 years with acute or convalescent COVID-19. The rearrangement links TRBV7-2 to TRBJ2-3, with a tentative D call TRBD1 (5 bases). As DNA, the CDR3 is TGTGCCAGCAGCTTAACCTCAGGGTTGGGAAGCACAGATACGCAGTATTTT. Protein sequence: CASSLTSGLGSTDTQYF.